The 3 T cell receptor beta chains reported below all come from one sample, sequenced in a study of OX40 agonist ivuxolimab in advanced cancers. Produced via immunoSEQ multiplex PCR; TCRdb's table is partial and in-frame only. The sample holds 40,000 or so clones, roughly 82% seen once. The source was CD4+ or CD8+ T cells sorted from blood, collected in a trial of the OX40 agonist ivuxolimab. The source of these receptors is an adult with an advanced solid tumor such as melanoma, head and neck, liver or kidney cancer.

For the CDR3, the DNA is TGTGCCAGTAGTCCGCTGGGCGAAAAACTGTTTTTT. Translation gives CASSPLGEKLFF. J is TRBJ1-4 and V is TRBV19; D unresolved. CDR3 length: 12 residues. Trimming removed 5 bases at V and 8 bases at J, with 9 bases between. CDR1 is LNHDA, CDR2 SQIVND, per germline (reference sequence).

The V call is TRBV10-2, the J call TRBJ2-2; possibly TRBD1 for D (6 bases). CDR1 is WSHSY, CDR2 SAAADI, per germline. This CDR3 comprises 13 residues. V was trimmed by 7 bases and J by 7 bases, leaving 13 bases between them. The CDR3 sequence: CASTIGQLGELFF. The CDR3 DNA is TGCGCCAGCACCATAGGACAGCTCGGGGAGCTGTTTTTT.

This clone came up a few times. The V and J genes are TRBV19 and TRBJ2-2, with D perhaps TRBD1 (5 bases). V was pared by 6 bases and J by 1 base, with 9 bases between. Germline V gene lookup returns CDR1 LNHDA and CDR2 SQIVND (reference sequence). The CDR3 is 14 residues long. Here the CDR3 DNA reads TGTGCCAGTAGCGAAACAGGGAACACCGGGGAGCTGTTTTTT. It is translated as CASSETGNTGELFF.